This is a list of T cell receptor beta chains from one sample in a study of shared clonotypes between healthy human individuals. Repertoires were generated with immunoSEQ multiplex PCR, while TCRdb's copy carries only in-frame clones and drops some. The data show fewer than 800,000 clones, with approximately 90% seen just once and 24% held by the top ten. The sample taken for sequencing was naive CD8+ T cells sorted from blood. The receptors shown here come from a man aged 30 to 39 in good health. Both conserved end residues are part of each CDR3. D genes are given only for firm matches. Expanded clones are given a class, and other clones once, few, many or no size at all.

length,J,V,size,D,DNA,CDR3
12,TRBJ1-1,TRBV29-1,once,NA,TGCAGCGTTGAGGTAGGGAGCACTGAAGCTTTCTTT,CSVEVGSTEAFF
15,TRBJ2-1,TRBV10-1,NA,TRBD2,TGCGCCAGCATCATAGCGGGAGCTTTTTCGTGGGAGCAGTTCTTC,CASIIAGAFSWEQFF
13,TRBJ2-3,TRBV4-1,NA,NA,TGCGCCAGCAGCCAAGAAGGGCCAGATACGCAGTATTTT,CASSQEGPDTQYF
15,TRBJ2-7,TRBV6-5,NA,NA,TGTGCCAGCAGTTACTCGATGGAAGGAGCCTACGAGCAGTACTTC,CASSYSMEGAYEQYF
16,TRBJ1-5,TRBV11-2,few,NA,TGTGCCAGCAGCCCGGGAACAGGGCGTCGGAATCAGCCCCAGCATTTT,CASSPGTGRRNQPQHF
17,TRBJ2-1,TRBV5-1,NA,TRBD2,TGCGCCAGCAGCCGTGGGACTAGCGGACCTCCCTACAATGAGCAGTTCTTC,CASSRGTSGPPYNEQFF
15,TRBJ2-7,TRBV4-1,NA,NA,TGCGCCAGCAGCCAAGAGTCGGAGAGCTCCTACGAGCAGTACTTC,CASSQESESSYEQYF
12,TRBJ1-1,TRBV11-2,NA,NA,TGTGCCAGCAGCTTAGCCACACCCGAAGCTTTCTTT,CASSLATPEAFF
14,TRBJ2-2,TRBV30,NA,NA,TGTGCCTGGAGTATTAGGACGCGTCCCGGGGAGCTGTTTTTT,CAWSIRTRPGELFF
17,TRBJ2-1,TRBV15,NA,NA,TGTGCCACCAGCATTGGACATACAGGGTTCTCCTACAATGAGCAGTTCTTC,CATSIGHTGFSYNEQFF
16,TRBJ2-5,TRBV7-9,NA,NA,TGTGCCAGCAGCTTAGAGAAGTGGGGGGGCGGAGAGACCCAGTACTTC,CASSLEKWGGGETQYF
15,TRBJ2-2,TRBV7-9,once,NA,TGTGCCAGCAGCCAGACCGGCGGGACCACCGGGGAGCTGTTTTTT,CASSQTGGTTGELFF
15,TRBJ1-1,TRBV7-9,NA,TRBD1,TGTGCCAGCAGCTTGCCGGGACAGATGAACACTGAAGCTTTCTTT,CASSLPGQMNTEAFF
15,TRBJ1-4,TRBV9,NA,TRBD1,TGTGCCAGCAGCGGAAACAGGGGGACTAATGAAAAACTGTTTTTT,CASSGNRGTNEKLFF
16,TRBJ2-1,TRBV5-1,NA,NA,TGCGCCAGCAGCTTACGGGAAACCTACTCCTACAATGAGCAGTTCTTC,CASSLRETYSYNEQFF
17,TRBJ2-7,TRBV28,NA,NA,TGTGCCAGCAGTCCCTCAGGGGGGGGACTAGTCCCCTACGAGCAGTACTTC,CASSPSGGGLVPYEQYF
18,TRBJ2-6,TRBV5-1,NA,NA,TGCGCCAGCAGCTTGGATCCTATAGACTCCCTTGGGGCCAACGTCCTGACTTTC,CASSLDPIDSLGANVLTF